This TCR beta chain is drawn from a study of T-cell reconstitution after alpha-beta-depleted transplantation in children. Trimming cost V 0 bases and J 5 bases; bases outside gene matches: 6. The CDR3 runs to 18 residues. Germline V gives CDR1 SGDLS, CDR2 YYNGEE. Molecular barcoding with unique molecular identifiers was used for the TCRbeta library. TCRdb re-called the PCR reads with MiXCR, one entry per CDR3 protein. The table has around 800,000 distinct CDR3 sequences, about 16% seen once. J is TRBJ2-2 and V is TRBV9, with 14 bases that match TRBD2. This receptor was taken from a male patient younger than 18 who had a stem cell transplant for acute lymphoblastic leukemia, so the T cells may come from the graft donor. The source material was PBMCs, mostly from graft donor cells, sampled 360 days after TCRalphabeta/CD19-depleted stem cell transplant. CDR3 amino acids: CASSVARGLAGDTGELFF. CDR3 DNA: TGTGCCAGCAGCGTAGCTAGGGGACTAGCGGGAGATACCGGGGAGCTGTTTTTT.